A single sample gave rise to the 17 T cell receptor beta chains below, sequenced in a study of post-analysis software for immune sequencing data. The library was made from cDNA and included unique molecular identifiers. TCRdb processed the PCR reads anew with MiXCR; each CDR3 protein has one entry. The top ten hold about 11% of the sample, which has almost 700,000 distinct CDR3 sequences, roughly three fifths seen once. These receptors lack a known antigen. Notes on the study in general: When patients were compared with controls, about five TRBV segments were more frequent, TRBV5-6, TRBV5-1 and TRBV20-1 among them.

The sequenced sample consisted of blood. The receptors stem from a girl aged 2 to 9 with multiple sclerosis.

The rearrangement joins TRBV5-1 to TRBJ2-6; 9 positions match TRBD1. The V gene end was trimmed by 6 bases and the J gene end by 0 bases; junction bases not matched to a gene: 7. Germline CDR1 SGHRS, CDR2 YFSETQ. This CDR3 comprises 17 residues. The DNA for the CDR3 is TGCGCCAGCAACAGGGACAGGGCGCCCTCTGGGGCCAACGTCCTGACTTTC. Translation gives CASNRDRAPSGANVLTF. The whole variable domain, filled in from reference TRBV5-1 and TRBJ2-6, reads KAGVTQTPRYLIKTRGQQVTLSCSPISGHRSVSWYQQTPGQGLQFLFEYFSETQRNKGNFPGRFSGRQFSNSRSEMNVSTLELGDSALYLCASNRDRAPSGANVLTFGAGSRLTVL.

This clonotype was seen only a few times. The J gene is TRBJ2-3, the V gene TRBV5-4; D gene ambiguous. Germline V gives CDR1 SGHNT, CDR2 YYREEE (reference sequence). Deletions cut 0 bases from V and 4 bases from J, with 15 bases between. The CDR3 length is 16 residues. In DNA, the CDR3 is TGTGCCAGCAGCTTGGCCGGTGCTCTCGGGTCAGATACGCAGTATTTT. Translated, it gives CASSLAGALGSDTQYF.

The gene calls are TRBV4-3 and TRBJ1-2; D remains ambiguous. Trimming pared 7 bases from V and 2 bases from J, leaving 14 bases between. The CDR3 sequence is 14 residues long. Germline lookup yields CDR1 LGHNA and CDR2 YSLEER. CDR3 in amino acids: CASTRYGSNYGYTF. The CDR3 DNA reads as TGCGCCAGCACCCGATACGGGAGCAACTATGGCTACACCTTC.

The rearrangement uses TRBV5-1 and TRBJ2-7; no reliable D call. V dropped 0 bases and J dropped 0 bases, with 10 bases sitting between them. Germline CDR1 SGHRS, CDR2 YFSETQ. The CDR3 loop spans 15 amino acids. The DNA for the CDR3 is TGCGCCAGCAGCTTGGAGGCGCAGAGCTCCTACGAGCAGTACTTC. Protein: CASSLEAQSSYEQYF.

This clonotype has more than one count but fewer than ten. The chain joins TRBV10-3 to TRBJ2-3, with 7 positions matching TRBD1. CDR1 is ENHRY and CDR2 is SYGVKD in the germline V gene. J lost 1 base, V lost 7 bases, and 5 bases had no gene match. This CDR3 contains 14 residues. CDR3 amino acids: CAITDRVGTDTQYF. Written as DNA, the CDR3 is TGTGCCATCACCGACAGGGTGGGCACAGATACGCAGTATTTT.

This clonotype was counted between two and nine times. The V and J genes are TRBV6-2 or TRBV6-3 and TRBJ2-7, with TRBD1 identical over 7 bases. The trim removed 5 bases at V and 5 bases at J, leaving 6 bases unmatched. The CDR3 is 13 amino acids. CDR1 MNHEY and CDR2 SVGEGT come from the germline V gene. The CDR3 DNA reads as TGTGCCAGCAGTGACTACGACAGGGACGAGCAGTACTTC. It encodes CASSDYDRDEQYF.

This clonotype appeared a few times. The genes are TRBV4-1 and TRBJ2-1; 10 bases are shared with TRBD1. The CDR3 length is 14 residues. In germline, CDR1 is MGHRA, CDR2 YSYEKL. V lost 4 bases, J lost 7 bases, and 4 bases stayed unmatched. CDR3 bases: TGCGCCAGCAGCCTACGGACAGGGGGGAATGAGCAGTTCTTC. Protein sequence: CASSLRTGGNEQFF.

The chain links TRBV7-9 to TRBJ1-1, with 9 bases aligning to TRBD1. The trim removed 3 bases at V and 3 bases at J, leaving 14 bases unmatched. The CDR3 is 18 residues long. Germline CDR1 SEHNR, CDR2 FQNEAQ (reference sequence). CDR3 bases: TGTGCCAGCAGCTTGAGTCCCGGGACAGGGAGGGCGGACACTGAAGCTTTCTTT. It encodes CASSLSPGTGRADTEAFF.

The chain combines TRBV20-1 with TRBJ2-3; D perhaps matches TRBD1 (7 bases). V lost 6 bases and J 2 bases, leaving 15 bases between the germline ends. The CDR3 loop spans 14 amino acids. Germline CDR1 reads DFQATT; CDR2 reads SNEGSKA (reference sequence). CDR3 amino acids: CSAQRRGLTDTQYF. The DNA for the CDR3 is TGCAGTGCCCAACGGAGGGGGCTCACAGATACGCAGTATTTT.

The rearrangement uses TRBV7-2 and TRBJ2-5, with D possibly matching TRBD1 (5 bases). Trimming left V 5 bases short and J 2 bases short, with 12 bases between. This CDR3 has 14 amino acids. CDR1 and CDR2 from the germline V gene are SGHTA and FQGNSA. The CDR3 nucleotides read TGTGCCAGCAGCCCGGACATAGCTCAAGAGACCCAGTACTTC. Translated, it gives CASSPDIAQETQYF.

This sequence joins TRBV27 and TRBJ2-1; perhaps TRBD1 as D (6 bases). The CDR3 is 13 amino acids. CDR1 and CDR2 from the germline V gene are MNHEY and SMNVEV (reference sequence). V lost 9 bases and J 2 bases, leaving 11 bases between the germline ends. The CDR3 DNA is TGTGCCAGTAGGGACACCACCTACAATGAGCAGTTCTTC. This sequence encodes CASRDTTYNEQFF.

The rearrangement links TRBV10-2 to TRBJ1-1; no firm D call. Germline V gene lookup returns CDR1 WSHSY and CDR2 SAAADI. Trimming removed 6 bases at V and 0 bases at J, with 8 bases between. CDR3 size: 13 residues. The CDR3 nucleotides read TGCGCCAGCAGGCTGCATTTGAACACTGAAGCTTTCTTT. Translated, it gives CASRLHLNTEAFF.

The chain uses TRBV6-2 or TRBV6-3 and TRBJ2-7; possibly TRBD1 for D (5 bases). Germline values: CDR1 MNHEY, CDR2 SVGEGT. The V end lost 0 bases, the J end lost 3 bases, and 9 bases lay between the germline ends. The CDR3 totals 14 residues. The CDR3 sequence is CASSYSVGVYEQYF. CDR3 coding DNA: TGTGCCAGCAGTTACTCAGTAGGGGTCTACGAGCAGTACTTC.

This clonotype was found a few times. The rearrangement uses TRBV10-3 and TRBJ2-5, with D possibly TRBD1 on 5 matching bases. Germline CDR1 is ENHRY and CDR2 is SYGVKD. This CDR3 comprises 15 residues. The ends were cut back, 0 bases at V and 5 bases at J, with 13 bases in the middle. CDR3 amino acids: CAISESGRVEETQYF. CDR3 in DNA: TGTGCCATCAGTGAGTCGGGCAGGGTGGAGGAGACCCAGTACTTC.

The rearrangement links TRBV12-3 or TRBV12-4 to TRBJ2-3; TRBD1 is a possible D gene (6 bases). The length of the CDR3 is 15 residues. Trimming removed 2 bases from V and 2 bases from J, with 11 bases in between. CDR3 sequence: CASSLRDISTDTQYF. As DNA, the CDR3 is TGTGCCAGCAGTTTACGGGACATCTCCACAGATACGCAGTATTTT.

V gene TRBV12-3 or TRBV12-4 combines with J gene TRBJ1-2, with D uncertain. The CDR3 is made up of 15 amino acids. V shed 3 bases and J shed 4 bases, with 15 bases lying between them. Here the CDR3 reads CASSLRLPQPYGYTF. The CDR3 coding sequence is TGTGCCAGCAGTTTGAGGCTCCCCCAGCCCTATGGCTACACCTTC.

For the CDR3, the DNA is TGTGCCAGCAGTGGTTTACAGGGTCTCACTGAAGCTTTCTTT. Its translation is CASSGLQGLTEAFF. The chain recombines TRBV6-1 with TRBJ1-1; D is perhaps TRBD1 (6 bases). Per germline, CDR1 MNHNS and CDR2 SASEGT. The germline V and J ends were trimmed by 4 bases and 4 bases, with 13 bases remaining between them. The CDR3 contains 14 residues.